What follows describes a single T cell receptor beta chain. Its matching antigen is unknown. This sample was taken from a study of T-cell memory formation after mild COVID-19. About the study: Among the donors, TCR clusters were largely specific to each donor.

Whole-study results and caveats: The pre-infection memory compartment contained some responding clones, suggesting cross-reactive memory joined.

CDR1 is SGHTA, CDR2 FQGNSA, per germline. Trimming stripped 0 bases from V and 9 bases from J, with 12 bases between. CDR3 length equals 14 residues. Each CDR3 protein is one row after TCRdb ran MiXCR on the 5' RACE reads. The sample includes under 300,000 distinct CDR3 sequences, more than 15% seen only once; the top ten take under 30%. This clonotype was sampled from a man aged 18 to 29 who had mild COVID-19 (a few samples of this study predate the infection). Cell type and time point are not known. The chain joins TRBV7-2 to TRBJ2-1, with D uncertain. Sequenced input: PBMCs or a T cell subset sorted from them (not recorded which). DNA for the CDR3: TGTGCCAGCAGCTTAGCGCTTTTGGGATCTGAGCAGTTCTTC. This sequence encodes CASSLALLGSEQFF.